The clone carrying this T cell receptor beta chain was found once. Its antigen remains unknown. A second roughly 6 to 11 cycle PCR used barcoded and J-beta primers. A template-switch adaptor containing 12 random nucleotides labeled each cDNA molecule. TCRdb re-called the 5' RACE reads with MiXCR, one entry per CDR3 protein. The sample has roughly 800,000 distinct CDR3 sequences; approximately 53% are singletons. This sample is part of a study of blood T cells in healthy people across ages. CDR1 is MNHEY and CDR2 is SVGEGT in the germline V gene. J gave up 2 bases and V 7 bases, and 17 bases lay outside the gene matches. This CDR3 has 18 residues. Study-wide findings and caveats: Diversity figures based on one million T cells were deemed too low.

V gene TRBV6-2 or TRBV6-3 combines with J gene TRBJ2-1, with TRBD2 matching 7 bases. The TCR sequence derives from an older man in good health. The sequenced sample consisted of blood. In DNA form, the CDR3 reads TGTGCCAGCATGGAGCGGGAAGTCGGCGTTCGGCCCTACAATGAGCAGTTCTTC. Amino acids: CASMEREVGVRPYNEQFF.